This T cell receptor beta chain was retrieved from a study of T-cell memory formation after mild COVID-19. V lost 5 bases and J lost 7, with 15 bases in between. The CDR3 loop spans 14 amino acids. Germline V CDR1 and CDR2: SGHAT, FQNNGV. This clonotype came up many times. TCRdb processed the 5' RACE reads anew with MiXCR; each CDR3 protein has one entry. Counted here are some 450,000 distinct CDR3 sequences, around 17% occurring once; the ten biggest clones make up about a fifth. This chain connects TRBV11-2 to TRBJ2-1; D may be TRBD2 (6 bases). The origin of this receptor is a man aged 18 to 29 who had mild COVID-19 (a few samples of this study predate the infection). Cell type and time point are not known. Sequencing input: PBMCs or a T cell subset sorted from them (not recorded which). In DNA form, the CDR3 reads TGTGCCAGCAGCCCCTTCCTTAGCGGTAATGAGCAGTTCTTC. Residues: CASSPFLSGNEQFF. Together with reference TRBV11-2 and TRBJ2-1, the CDR3 gives the full variable domain: EAGVAQSPRYKIIEKRQSVAFWCNPISGHATLYWYQQILGQGPKLLIQFQNNGVVDDSQLPKDRFSAERLKGVDSTLKIQPAKLEDSAVYLCASSPFLSGNEQFFGPGTRLTVL.